The present TCR beta chain was sequenced within a study of OX40 agonist ivuxolimab in advanced cancers. Measured with immunoSEQ multiplex PCR; TCRdb has only the in-frame clones, and not every one. The table has fewer than 30,000 clones, 85% to 90% seen once. The source of this sequence is an adult with an advanced solid tumor such as melanoma, head and neck, liver or kidney cancer. Sequencing used CD4+ or CD8+ T cells sorted from blood, obtained in a trial of the OX40 agonist ivuxolimab.

The CDR3 sequence is CSAVDHEQYF. CDR3 DNA: TGCAGTGCTGTAGACCACGAGCAGTACTTC. The J gene is TRBJ2-7, the V gene TRBV20-1, with no clear D. V was clipped by 5 bases and J by 5 bases, with 7 bases between them. Germline V lookup: CDR1 DFQATT, CDR2 SNEGSKA (reference sequence). The CDR3 has 10 amino acids.